The 22 T cell receptor beta chains below come from one sample, sequenced in a study of cytomegalovirus exposure and HLA in healthy donors. PCR primers comprised 60 Vbeta and 13 Jbeta primers. The table came from immunoSEQ multiplex PCR; TCRdb's copy has only in-frame clones and leaves some out. The sample data list about 120,000 clones. Sequences were obtained from PBMCs. These receptors originate from a man between 18 and 29 years old in good health and CMV-seronegative.

This rearrangement joins TRBV6-1 to TRBJ2-7; 8 nucleotides agree with TRBD1. With 6 bases clipped from V and 5 bases from J, the junction kept 6 bases outside the gene matches. This CDR3 contains 13 residues. CDR1 and CDR2 from the germline V gene are MNHNS and SASEGT. CDR3 in DNA: TGTGCCAGCAGGCGGACAGGGCGCCACGAGCAGTACTTC. It translates to CASRRTGRHEQYF.

This chain joins TRBV5-1 and TRBJ1-1; no clear D. The CDR3 has 18 residues. CDR1 SGHRS and CDR2 YFSETQ come from the germline V gene. V lost 0 bases, J lost 0 bases, and 18 bases lay in between. CDR3: CASSLAKGGLTLNTEAFF. The DNA for the CDR3 is TGCGCCAGCAGCTTGGCCAAGGGAGGTCTGACTTTGAACACTGAAGCTTTCTTT.

The rearrangement links TRBV7-8 to TRBJ2-5, with 8 bases matching TRBD1. CDR1 is SGHVS and CDR2 is FQNEAQ in the germline V gene. The V segment lost 5 bases and the J segment 3 bases; nucleotides outside the gene matches: 5. The CDR3 is 14 residues long. The CDR3 region is CASSTRTGKETQYF. DNA for the CDR3: TGTGCCAGCAGCACCCGGACAGGGAAAGAGACCCAGTACTTC.

This chain uses TRBV27 with TRBJ1-2; 8 nucleotides agree with TRBD1. Germline V gene lookup returns CDR1 MNHEY and CDR2 SMNVEV (reference sequence). With V trimmed by 2 bases and J by 6 bases, 8 bases remained unmatched. The CDR3 totals 15 residues. CDR3 in DNA: TGTGCCAGCAGTTTAGGAGGGCAGGGGGCGCATGGCTACACCTTC. It codes for CASSLGGQGAHGYTF.

Here the CDR3 reads CASTQVGGPGYTF. The DNA for the CDR3 is TGTGCCAGCACCCAGGTAGGGGGACCTGGCTACACCTTC. The chain recombines TRBV6-6 with TRBJ1-2, with D tentatively TRBD1 (6 bases). Germline loops: CDR1 MNHNY, CDR2 SVGAGI (reference sequence). The CDR3 totals 13 residues. V was cut by 7 bases and J by 7 bases, with 16 bases left in between.

This chain connects TRBV12-5 to TRBJ2-2; 9 bases map to TRBD1. The CDR3 is 15 residues long. Germline loops: CDR1 LGHNT, CDR2 FRNRAP. V shed 6 bases, J shed 6 bases, and the junction held 8 bases outside the gene matches. Here the CDR3 reads CASGPGTGRAGELFF. The CDR3 nucleotides are TGTGCTAGTGGCCCTGGGACAGGGAGAGCCGGGGAGCTGTTTTTT.

The chain employs TRBV9 and TRBJ2-2, with D perhaps TRBD2 (5 bases). This CDR3 is built from 19 residues. Germline CDR1 is SGDLS and CDR2 is YYNGEE. Trimming pared 4 bases from V and 0 bases from J, leaving 22 bases between. The CDR3 sequence: CASSPWPRKSGSNTGELFF. The CDR3, as DNA: TGTGCCAGCAGCCCCTGGCCCAGAAAAAGCGGATCGAACACCGGGGAGCTGTTTTTT.

The V gene is TRBV5-1, the J gene TRBJ1-4; D gene unclear. Germline loops: CDR1 SGHRS, CDR2 YFSETQ. Trimming cost V 4 bases and J 0 bases, with 7 bases left between them. CDR3 length equals 14 residues. CDR3 residues: CASSPISTNEKLFF. DNA of the CDR3: TGCGCCAGCAGCCCTATTTCAACTAATGAAAAACTGTTTTTT.

This chain connects TRBV27 to TRBJ2-7; TRBD1 matches 8 bases. The CDR3 loop spans 14 amino acids. The germline CDR1 and CDR2 sequences are MNHEY and SMNVEV (reference sequence). V was clipped by 2 bases and J by 5 bases; unmatched bases: 5. The CDR3 sequence: CASSLRQGPNEQYF. CDR3 nucleotides: TGTGCCAGCAGTTTAAGACAGGGGCCCAACGAGCAGTACTTC.

This rearrangement joins TRBV10-1 to TRBJ2-2; 12 nucleotides align to TRBD1. CDR1 WNHNN and CDR2 SYGVQD come from the germline V gene (reference sequence). The length of the CDR3 is 17 residues. The V and J ends lost 7 bases and 5 bases, in that order; junction bases with no gene match: 11. The CDR3 coding sequence is TGCGCCAGCATAGGGACAGGGGGCGGGGGATGGACCGGGGAGCTGTTTTTT. Translated: CASIGTGGGGWTGELFF.

The CDR3 region has the DNA TGCGCCAGCAGCCCCGCCCTGGGCAGGGAGCTGTTTTTT. It encodes CASSPALGRELFF. The gene calls are TRBV4-1 and TRBJ2-2; D not resolved. The CDR3 length is 13 residues. The V end was cut by 4 bases, the J end by 9 bases, with 12 bases between. Germline V lookup: CDR1 MGHRA, CDR2 YSYEKL.

The chain recombines TRBV15 with TRBJ1-5, with 7 bases that match TRBD1. The germline V gene encodes CDR1 LNHNV and CDR2 YYDKDF (reference sequence). Trimming took 5 bases from V and 0 from J; bases not matched to a gene: 4. The CDR3 length is 15 residues. Here the CDR3 DNA reads TGTGCCACCAGCTGGGGACAGAATAGCAATCAGCCCCAGCATTTT. It codes for CATSWGQNSNQPQHF.

The chain uses TRBV28 and TRBJ1-2; 12 bases align to TRBD1. This CDR3 has 15 residues. Germline-derived CDR1 and CDR2 are MDHEN and SYDVKM. V was pared by 6 bases and J by 7 bases, with 9 bases of the junction left unmatched. The CDR3 region has the DNA TGTGCCAGCAGGCTATCCGGGACAGGGGGCCGTGGCTACACCTTC. Translating gives CASRLSGTGGRGYTF.

The rearrangement links TRBV2 to TRBJ1-1, with 7 positions matching TRBD1. Trimming took 11 bases from V and 0 from J; bases not matched to a gene: 6. CDR3 length: 13 amino acids. CDR1 and CDR2 (germline): SNHLY, FYNNEI. The CDR3 here is CAGRQGLNTEAFF. The CDR3 region has the DNA TGTGCCGGAAGACAGGGATTGAACACTGAAGCTTTCTTT.

The chain is built from TRBV5-4 and TRBJ1-1; the D gene is possibly TRBD1 (5 bases). This CDR3 spans 17 amino acids. Germline lookup yields CDR1 SGHNT and CDR2 YYREEE (reference sequence). The V gene lost 4 bases and the J gene lost 1 base, with 20 bases spanning the gap. Here the CDR3 reads CASSRWGRGRANTEAFF. CDR3 DNA sequence: TGTGCCAGCAGCCGGTGGGGGAGGGGAAGGGCGAACACTGAAGCTTTCTTT.

This sequence joins TRBV25-1 and TRBJ2-1; no clear D gene. Germline loops: CDR1 MGHDK, CDR2 SYGVNS. Between the trimmed V and J ends, which lost 1 base and 6 bases, there was a span of 4 bases. CDR3 length equals 12 residues. Here the CDR3 reads CASSEFSNEQFF. The DNA for the CDR3 is TGTGCCAGCAGTGAATTTAGCAATGAGCAGTTCTTC.

The chain joins TRBV5-1 to TRBJ1-1, with 8 bases identical to TRBD1. V lost 4 bases and J lost 0; bases outside the gene matches: 11. Per germline, CDR1 SGHRS and CDR2 YFSETQ. CDR3 length: 17 residues. The CDR3 sequence is CASSPGTGLGMNTEAFF. The DNA of the CDR3 is TGCGCCAGCAGCCCGGGGACAGGTTTGGGAATGAACACTGAAGCTTTCTTT. Variable domain in full (rest from reference TRBV5-1 and TRBJ1-1): KAGVTQTPRYLIKTRGQQVTLSCSPISGHRSVSWYQQTPGQGLQFLFEYFSETQRNKGNFPGRFSGRQFSNSRSEMNVSTLELGDSALYLCASSPGTGLGMNTEAFFGQGTRLTVV.

The chain has TRBV5-5 and TRBJ1-2; no firm D call. CDR3 length equals 15 residues. Germline CDR1 is SGHKS and CDR2 is YYEKEE (reference sequence). V lost 0 bases and J 1 base, leaving 10 bases between the germline ends. CDR3 residues: CASSLGGLNNYGYTF. The DNA for the CDR3 is TGTGCCAGCAGCTTGGGTGGACTGAATAACTATGGCTACACCTTC.

This rearrangement joins TRBV11-2 to TRBJ2-5; the match to TRBD2 covers 11 bases. Germline-derived CDR1 and CDR2 are SGHAT and FQNNGV. The CDR3 runs 18 residues. V lost 1 base, J lost 2 bases, and 9 bases stayed unmatched. The CDR3 DNA follows: TGTGCCAGCAGCTTAGGGGGTTGGGTAGCGGGGGGGCAAGAGACCCAGTACTTC. Translation: CASSLGGWVAGGQETQYF.

The genes are TRBV9 and TRBJ2-2; 7 bases are a match to TRBD2. Looked up from germline, CDR1 is SGDLS and CDR2 is YYNGEE. V was clipped by 1 base and J by 4 bases; unmatched bases: 4. The CDR3 extends over 15 amino acids. For the CDR3, the DNA is TGTGCCAGCAGCGTATCCGGGGGGATCACCGGGGAGCTGTTTTTT. This codes for CASSVSGGITGELFF.

This chain joins TRBV19 and TRBJ1-6; possibly TRBD1 for D (6 bases). In germline, CDR1 is LNHDA, CDR2 SQIVND (reference sequence). Trimming stripped 9 bases from V and 5 bases from J, with 14 bases between. The CDR3 extends over 14 amino acids. The CDR3 region has the DNA TGTGCCAGCACCGGGACATCGAATAATTCACCCCTCCACTTT. Protein: CASTGTSNNSPLHF.

The chain uses TRBV9 and TRBJ2-5, with D hard to call. Germline CDR1 is SGDLS and CDR2 is YYNGEE. Trimming took 2 bases from V and 2 from J, leaving 7 bases between them. CDR3 size: 13 residues. CDR3 DNA: TGTGCCAGCAGCGTGGCTCAGCAAGAGACCCAGTACTTC. This encodes CASSVAQQETQYF.